This is a list of T cell receptor beta chains from one sample in a study of Ad26.COV2.S vaccination and SARS-CoV-2 variants. Method: immunoSEQ multiplex PCR; TCRdb's copy keeps in-frame clones and lacks some. This table has about 350,000 clones, roughly 94% appearing once. The source material was peripheral blood, sampled after recovery from COVID-19. These receptors all come from a human donor who had recovered from COVID-19. CDR3s include the opening cysteine and the closing phenylalanine or tryptophan. The order of the fields is D gene, clone size, V gene, J gene, CDR3 DNA, CDR3 protein. A D gene is named only where the DNA matches it firmly. Only part of the rows carry a size: once, few, many, or a class if the clone is expanded.

D gene: -
clone size: -
V gene: TRBV18
J gene: TRBJ2-1
CDR3 DNA: TGTGCCAGCTCCCCTTCTCGGGATGAGCAGTTCTTC
CDR3 protein: CASSPSRDEQFF

D gene: -
clone size: once
V gene: TRBV5-1
J gene: TRBJ2-3
CDR3 DNA: TGCGCCAGCAGCTTGGCGGAGGGGGGAAGCACAGATACGCAGTATTTT
CDR3 protein: CASSLAEGGSTDTQYF

D gene: TRBD1
clone size: -
V gene: TRBV29-1
J gene: TRBJ2-7
CDR3 DNA: TGCAGCGTGCCCGACCGGGACAGGTACAACGAGCAGTACTTC
CDR3 protein: CSVPDRDRYNEQYF

D gene: TRBD1
clone size: -
V gene: TRBV6-1
J gene: TRBJ1-2
CDR3 DNA: TGTGCCAGCAGTGAAACGGGACAGAGGGTATATGGCTACACCTTC
CDR3 protein: CASSETGQRVYGYTF

D gene: -
clone size: -
V gene: TRBV11-2
J gene: TRBJ2-3
CDR3 DNA: TGTGCCAGCAGCTTCGGCCCTAGCACAGATACGCAGTATTTT
CDR3 protein: CASSFGPSTDTQYF

D gene: -
clone size: -
V gene: TRBV27
J gene: TRBJ2-6
CDR3 DNA: TGTGCCAGCAGTTTATGGGGTACTGGGGCCAACGTCCTGACTTTC
CDR3 protein: CASSLWGTGANVLTF

D gene: TRBD1
clone size: once
V gene: TRBV10-3
J gene: TRBJ2-2
CDR3 DNA: TGTGCCATCAGTGACTTAGACAGGGGGTCAGGGGAGCTGTTTTTT
CDR3 protein: CAISDLDRGSGELFF

D gene: -
clone size: -
V gene: TRBV12-3/TRBV12-4
J gene: TRBJ1-1
CDR3 DNA: TGTGCCAGCAGCAACGCTGCTGAAGCTTTCTTT
CDR3 protein: CASSNAAEAFF

D gene: TRBD1
clone size: -
V gene: TRBV15
J gene: TRBJ2-7
CDR3 DNA: TGTGCCACCAGCAGAGATCAAGTGACAGGGCTCCTCGAGCAGTACTTC
CDR3 protein: CATSRDQVTGLLEQYF

D gene: TRBD2
clone size: once
V gene: TRBV7-6
J gene: TRBJ2-3
CDR3 DNA: TGTGCCAGCAGCTTAGTTAAGCGGGGGGCGGATCGCGCAGATACGCAGTATTTT
CDR3 protein: CASSLVKRGADRADTQYF

D gene: -
clone size: -
V gene: TRBV7-9
J gene: TRBJ2-3
CDR3 DNA: TGTGCCAGCAGCCCCCCCCGCGGGGGCACAGATACGCAGTATTTT
CDR3 protein: CASSPPRGGTDTQYF

D gene: -
clone size: once
V gene: TRBV6-2/TRBV6-3
J gene: TRBJ1-4
CDR3 DNA: TGTGCCAGCAGTTTCTGGGTTCAGGAAAAACTGTTTTTT
CDR3 protein: CASSFWVQEKLFF

D gene: -
clone size: -
V gene: TRBV11-3
J gene: TRBJ2-5
CDR3 DNA: TGTGCCAGCAGCTCGGGGGCCAGACAAGAGACCCAGTACTTC
CDR3 protein: CASSSGARQETQYF

D gene: -
clone size: few
V gene: TRBV12-3/TRBV12-4
J gene: TRBJ1-2
CDR3 DNA: TGTGCCAGCAGTTTAATGCTTAACTATGGCTACACCTTC
CDR3 protein: CASSLMLNYGYTF

D gene: -
clone size: -
V gene: TRBV5-8
J gene: TRBJ1-2
CDR3 DNA: TGTGCCAGCAAGCCGGGACACTACTATGGCTACACCTTC
CDR3 protein: CASKPGHYYGYTF

D gene: -
clone size: -
V gene: TRBV5-6
J gene: TRBJ2-7
CDR3 DNA: TGTGCCAGCATCATCGCGGGGACACACGAGCAGTACTTC
CDR3 protein: CASIIAGTHEQYF

D gene: -
clone size: -
V gene: TRBV5-1
J gene: TRBJ2-2
CDR3 DNA: TGCGCCAGCAGCTTGGGACTGGGAGTGGAGCTGTTTTTT
CDR3 protein: CASSLGLGVELFF

D gene: -
clone size: once
V gene: TRBV6-6
J gene: TRBJ2-6
CDR3 DNA: TGTGCTCGGGGCGATGGGGCCAACGTCCTGACTTTC
CDR3 protein: CARGDGANVLTF

D gene: -
clone size: few
V gene: TRBV19
J gene: TRBJ1-1
CDR3 DNA: TGTGCCAGTACTGACAGGATGAACACTGAAGCTTTCTTT
CDR3 protein: CASTDRMNTEAFF

D gene: -
clone size: -
V gene: TRBV11-3
J gene: TRBJ2-6
CDR3 DNA: TGTGCCAGCAGCTCCAACACTGGGGCCAACGTCCTGACTTTC
CDR3 protein: CASSSNTGANVLTF

D gene: TRBD1
clone size: -
V gene: TRBV15
J gene: TRBJ1-2
CDR3 DNA: TGTGCCACCAGCAGAGACCTACCGGGACAGGGCTATGGCTACACCTTC
CDR3 protein: CATSRDLPGQGYGYTF

D gene: TRBD1
clone size: -
V gene: TRBV10-3
J gene: TRBJ1-2
CDR3 DNA: TGTGCCATCAGCACAGGGGAAACACTGGGCTATGGCTACACCTTC
CDR3 protein: CAISTGETLGYGYTF

D gene: -
clone size: -
V gene: TRBV4-2
J gene: TRBJ2-2
CDR3 DNA: TGTGCCAGCAGCCAAGGACAGCTGAACACCGGGGAGCTGTTTTTT
CDR3 protein: CASSQGQLNTGELFF

D gene: -
clone size: -
V gene: TRBV12-3/TRBV12-4
J gene: TRBJ1-5
CDR3 DNA: TGTGCCAGCAGTCAGGCGGACGCTCAGCCCCAGCATTTT
CDR3 protein: CASSQADAQPQHF

D gene: -
clone size: -
V gene: TRBV7-2
J gene: TRBJ1-2
CDR3 DNA: TGTGCCAGCAGCTTAGGACTCATAGGTGGCTACACCTTC
CDR3 protein: CASSLGLIGGYTF

D gene: TRBD1
clone size: -
V gene: TRBV7-2
J gene: TRBJ1-3
CDR3 DNA: TGTGCCAGCAGCCCGCCGGGACAGGGCTCTGGAAACACCATATATTTT
CDR3 protein: CASSPPGQGSGNTIYF

D gene: -
clone size: -
V gene: TRBV9
J gene: TRBJ2-3
CDR3 DNA: TGTGCCAGCAGCGCAGAGACTAGCACAGATACGCAGTATTTT
CDR3 protein: CASSAETSTDTQYF

D gene: -
clone size: -
V gene: TRBV19
J gene: TRBJ1-1
CDR3 DNA: TGTGCCAGTAGTATAGGCTGGTTGCAAGCCAACACTGAAGCTTTCTTT
CDR3 protein: CASSIGWLQANTEAFF

D gene: -
clone size: once
V gene: TRBV5-1
J gene: TRBJ2-1
CDR3 DNA: TGCGCCAGCAGCACGGACAGCCACCCCTACAATGAGCAGTTCTTC
CDR3 protein: CASSTDSHPYNEQFF

D gene: TRBD1
clone size: -
V gene: TRBV7-9
J gene: TRBJ2-3
CDR3 DNA: TGTGCCAGCAGGTTCACACAGGGGGCCACAGATACGCAGTATTTT
CDR3 protein: CASRFTQGATDTQYF

D gene: -
clone size: -
V gene: TRBV5-1
J gene: TRBJ1-1
CDR3 DNA: TGCGCCAGCAGCTTGGCAGGCGGTGAAGCTGAAGCTTTCTTT
CDR3 protein: CASSLAGGEAEAFF

D gene: -
clone size: -
V gene: TRBV18
J gene: TRBJ2-2
CDR3 DNA: TGTGCCAGCTCACCAGGGGCCACCGGGGAGCTGTTTTTT
CDR3 protein: CASSPGATGELFF

D gene: -
clone size: -
V gene: TRBV5-5
J gene: TRBJ1-2
CDR3 DNA: TGTGCCAGCAGTTCCCGCCCCCTCACTTATGGCTACACCTTC
CDR3 protein: CASSSRPLTYGYTF

D gene: -
clone size: -
V gene: TRBV27
J gene: TRBJ1-5
CDR3 DNA: TGTGCCAGCAGGGGGGTGGGGGAGGGGAGCAATCAGCCCCAGCATTTT
CDR3 protein: CASRGVGEGSNQPQHF

D gene: -
clone size: once
V gene: TRBV7-2
J gene: TRBJ1-6
CDR3 DNA: TGTGCCAGCAGCTTAGTGGAGGGGGGAAATTCACCCCTCCACTTT
CDR3 protein: CASSLVEGGNSPLHF

D gene: -
clone size: few
V gene: TRBV5-6
J gene: TRBJ1-2
CDR3 DNA: TGTGCCAGCAGCTTGGGGGGTCCCGGAGGCTACACCTTC
CDR3 protein: CASSLGGPGGYTF

D gene: -
clone size: -
V gene: TRBV7-9
J gene: TRBJ1-6
CDR3 DNA: TGTGCCAGCAGTCACGTCCCAGGGAGAACTCCTTCATATAATTCACCCCTCCACTTT
CDR3 protein: CASSHVPGRTPSYNSPLHF

D gene: TRBD1
clone size: -
V gene: TRBV18
J gene: TRBJ1-2
CDR3 DNA: TGTGCCAGCTCACCCGGGACAGGGGGCGCCTATGGCTACACCTTC
CDR3 protein: CASSPGTGGAYGYTF

D gene: -
clone size: -
V gene: TRBV19
J gene: TRBJ2-7
CDR3 DNA: TGTGCCAGTAGTATAGGACAGGTGAACTACGAGCAGTACTTC
CDR3 protein: CASSIGQVNYEQYF

D gene: -
clone size: -
V gene: TRBV7-6
J gene: TRBJ1-5
CDR3 DNA: TGTGCCAGCAGCTTAACTCAAAATCAGCCCCAGCATTTT
CDR3 protein: CASSLTQNQPQHF

D gene: -
clone size: once
V gene: TRBV19
J gene: TRBJ1-4
CDR3 DNA: TGTGCCAGTAGATGGGGGGCGCAGAATGAAAAACTGTTTTTT
CDR3 protein: CASRWGAQNEKLFF

D gene: TRBD1
clone size: -
V gene: TRBV5-4
J gene: TRBJ2-2
CDR3 DNA: TGTGCCAGCAGCTTGGTATCCAGGGGGTCCGGCACCGGGGAGCTGTTTTTT
CDR3 protein: CASSLVSRGSGTGELFF